These T cell receptor beta chains were read from a single sample in a study of cytomegalovirus exposure and HLA in healthy donors. Some clones are missing from TCRdb's copy, which holds only in-frame ones; the method was immunoSEQ multiplex PCR. The sample contains 130,000 to 150,000 clones, roughly nine tenths of which appear only once. Sequenced material: PBMCs. The receptors were gathered from a woman in her late teens or twenties in good health and CMV-seropositive. Each CDR3 is given with its conserved first and last residue. The order of the fields is clone size, D gene, V gene, J gene, CDR3 protein, CDR3 DNA. A D gene is named only where the DNA matches it firmly. Size tells how often a clone was seen (once, few, many) or the class of an expanded clone, and some rows leave it out.

>once|.|TRBV5-1|TRBJ2-7
CASSLGIGSSYEQYF
TGCGCCAGCAGCTTGGGGATCGGGAGCTCCTACGAGCAGTACTTC
>.|TRBD2|TRBV7-8|TRBJ2-5
CASSLVSGILLETQYF
TGTGCCAGCAGCTTAGTGAGCGGGATTTTGCTGGAGACCCAGTACTTC
>.|TRBD2|TRBV5-4|TRBJ2-1
CASTAGGPSYNEQFF
TGTGCCAGCACAGCGGGAGGTCCCTCCTACAATGAGCAGTTCTTC
>.|TRBD2|TRBV16|TRBJ2-7
CASSQGLAGTYEQYF
TGTGCCAGCAGCCAAGGACTAGCGGGAACCTACGAGCAGTACTTC
>.|TRBD1|TRBV7-8|TRBJ2-6
CASSRDGTGASGANVLTF
TGTGCCAGCAGCCGAGACGGGACAGGGGCCTCTGGGGCCAACGTCCTGACTTTC
>.|TRBD1|TRBV19|TRBJ1-2
CASSPKSGTGFNYGYTF
TGTGCCAGTAGCCCTAAATCCGGGACAGGATTTAACTATGGCTACACCTTC
>.|.|TRBV5-1|TRBJ2-7
CASAPGHLASYEQYF
TGCGCCAGCGCCCCTGGACACCTCGCTAGCTACGAGCAGTACTTC
>few|TRBD2|TRBV2|TRBJ2-7
CASSGGLAGAEQYF
TGTGCCAGCAGCGGAGGGCTAGCGGGAGCCGAGCAGTACTTC
>once|TRBD2|TRBV5-1|TRBJ2-3
CASSLGLAGGRDTQYF
TGCGCCAGCAGCTTGGGACTAGCGGGAGGCCGAGATACGCAGTATTTT
>.|.|TRBV5-4|TRBJ2-3
CASSLVEYSTDTQYF
TGTGCCAGCAGCTTGGTCGAGTATAGCACAGATACGCAGTATTTT
>.|TRBD2|TRBV28|TRBJ2-5
CASSTPSGGMETQYF
TGTGCCAGCAGTACTCCTAGCGGGGGAATGGAGACCCAGTACTTC
>few|.|TRBV28|TRBJ1-5
CASGERQNQPQHF
TGTGCCAGCGGGGAGCGTCAGAATCAGCCCCAGCATTTT
>.|.|TRBV28|TRBJ2-1
CASNLHNEQFF
TGTGCCAGCAACTTACACAATGAGCAGTTCTTC